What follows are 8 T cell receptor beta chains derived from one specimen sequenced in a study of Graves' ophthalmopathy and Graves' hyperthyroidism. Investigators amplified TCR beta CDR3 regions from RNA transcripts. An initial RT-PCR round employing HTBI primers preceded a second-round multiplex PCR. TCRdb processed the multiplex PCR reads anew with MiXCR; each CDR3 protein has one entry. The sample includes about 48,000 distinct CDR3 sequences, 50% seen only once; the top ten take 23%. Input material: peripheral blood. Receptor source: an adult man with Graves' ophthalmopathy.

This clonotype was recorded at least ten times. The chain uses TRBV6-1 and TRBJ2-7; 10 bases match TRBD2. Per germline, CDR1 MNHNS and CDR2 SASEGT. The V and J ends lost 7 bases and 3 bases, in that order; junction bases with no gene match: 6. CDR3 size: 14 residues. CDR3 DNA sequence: TGTGCCAGCAACCCAGCGGGGGGGCGCTACGAGCAGTACTTC. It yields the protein CASNPAGGRYEQYF.

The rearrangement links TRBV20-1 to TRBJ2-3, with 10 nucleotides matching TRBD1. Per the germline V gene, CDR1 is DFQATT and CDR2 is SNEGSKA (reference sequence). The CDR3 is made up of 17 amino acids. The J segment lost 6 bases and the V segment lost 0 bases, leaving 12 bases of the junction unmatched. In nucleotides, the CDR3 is TGCAGTGCTAGAGATTTGCGCGGGGGGACAGGGGATGATACGCAGTATTTT. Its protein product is CSARDLRGGTGDDTQYF.

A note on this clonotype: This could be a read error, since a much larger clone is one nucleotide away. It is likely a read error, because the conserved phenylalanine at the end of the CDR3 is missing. The CDR3, as DNA: TGTGCCAGCCGACCCCTGGGGAACACTAAAGCTTTCTCT. Its translation is CASRPLGNTKAFS. This chain uses TRBV25-1 with TRBJ1-1, with unresolved D. The CDR3 length is 13 residues. CDR1 is MGHDK and CDR2 is SYGVNS in the germline V gene.

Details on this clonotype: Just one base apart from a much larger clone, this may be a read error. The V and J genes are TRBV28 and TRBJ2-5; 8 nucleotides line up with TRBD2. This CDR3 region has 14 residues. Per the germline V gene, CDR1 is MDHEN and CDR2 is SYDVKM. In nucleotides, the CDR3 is TGTGCCAGCAGTTGGTCTAGCGGGCAAGAGTCCCAGTACTTC. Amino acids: CASSWSSGQESQYF.

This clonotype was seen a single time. The CDR3 DNA reads TGTGCCAGCAGCTCTACGGGGACAGAAGAAGAGACCCAGTACTTC. This codes for CASSSTGTEEETQYF. The rearrangement uses TRBV7-6 and TRBJ2-5; 7 nucleotides line up with TRBD1. Germline values: CDR1 SGHVS, CDR2 FNYEAQ. The V and J ends lost 4 bases and 3 bases, in that order; junction bases with no gene match: 8. CDR3 length: 15 amino acids.

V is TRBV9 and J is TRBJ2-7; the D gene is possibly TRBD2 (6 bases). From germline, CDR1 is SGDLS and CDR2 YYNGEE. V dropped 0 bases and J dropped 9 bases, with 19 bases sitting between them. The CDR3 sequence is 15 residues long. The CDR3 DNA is TGTGCCAGCAGCGTAGCTATGGGACTCTTTTCCCGGCAGTACTTC. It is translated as CASSVAMGLFSRQYF. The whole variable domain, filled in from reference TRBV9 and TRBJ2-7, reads DSGVTQTPKHLITATGQRVTLRCSPRSGDLSVYWYQQSLDQGLQFLIQYYNGEERAKGNILERFSAQQFPDLHSELNLSSLELGDSALYFCASSVAMGLFSRQYFGPGTRLTVT.

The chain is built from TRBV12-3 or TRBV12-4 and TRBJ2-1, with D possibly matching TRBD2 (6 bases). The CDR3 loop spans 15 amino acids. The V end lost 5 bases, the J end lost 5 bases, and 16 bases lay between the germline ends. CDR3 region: CASSPQGGENNEQFF. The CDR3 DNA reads TGTGCCAGCAGTCCTCAGGGCGGGGAGAACAATGAGCAGTTCTTC.

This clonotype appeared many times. The CDR3 sequence is CASSSGGQGAIPGNTIYF. For the CDR3, the DNA is TGTGCCAGCAGTTCGGGTGGGCAGGGGGCGATACCTGGAAACACCATATATTTT. The chain carries TRBV7-6 and TRBJ1-3, with 8 bases matching TRBD1. This CDR3 spans 18 amino acids. The ends lost 6 bases at V and 2 bases at J; junction bases unmatched: 15. CDR1 SGHVS and CDR2 FNYEAQ come from the germline V gene.